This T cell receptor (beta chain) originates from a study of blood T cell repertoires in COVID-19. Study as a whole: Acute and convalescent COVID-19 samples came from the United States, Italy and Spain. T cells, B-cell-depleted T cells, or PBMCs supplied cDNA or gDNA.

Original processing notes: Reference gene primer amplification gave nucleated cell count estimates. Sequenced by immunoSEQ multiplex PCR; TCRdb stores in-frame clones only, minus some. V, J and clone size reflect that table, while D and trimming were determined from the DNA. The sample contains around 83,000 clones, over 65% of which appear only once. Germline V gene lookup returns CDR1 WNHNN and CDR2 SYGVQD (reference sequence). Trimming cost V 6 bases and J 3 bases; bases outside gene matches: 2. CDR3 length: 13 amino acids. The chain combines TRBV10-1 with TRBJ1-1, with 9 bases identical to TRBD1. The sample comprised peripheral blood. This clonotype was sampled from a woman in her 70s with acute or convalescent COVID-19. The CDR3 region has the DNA TGCGCCAGCAGAAGACAGGGGGACACTGAAGCTTTCTTT. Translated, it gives CASRRQGDTEAFF.